This TCR beta chain was profiled in a study of spatial heterogeneity in lung cancer (dated by TCRdb to about 2019). General notes on the study: Beta-chain transcripts were consistently detected in greater numbers than alpha-chain transcripts, which likely reflects a higher abundance of beta-chain transcripts. A strong correlation was found between TCR transcript counts in tumor regions and a T cell transcriptional module score from matched bulk RNA-seq. In the raw uncorrected reads, each unique combination of TCR and UMI appeared on average more than ten times. The study quantitatively compared TCR alpha and beta repertoires across multiple tumor regions, matched nontumor lung and blood in non-small cell lung cancer. TCR repertoire features were related to nonsynonymous mutation counts determined by whole-exome sequencing of tumor tissue. At surgery, both alpha and beta chains were TCR-sequenced in about 200 tumor regions, fewer than 80 matched nontumor lung samples and 56 PBMC samples. The study at large found these results: Counts of ubiquitous and regional expanded TCRs correlated with counts of ubiquitous and regional nonsynonymous mutations, respectively. TCR-seq was estimated to cover only approximately 7% of tumor T cells for alpha chains and roughly 14% for beta chains. The tumor nonsynonymous mutation count correlated with the number of expanded intratumoral alpha and beta TCRs. Confirming at a functional level the hypothesis that regional TCRs recognize regional mutations was considered to require additional single-cell paired TCR alpha and beta sequencing.

Library creation used 5' RACE. Sequenced on a NextSeq 500. In the TCR library protocol, a unique molecular identifier was attached to each TCR cDNA molecule so that PCR and sequencing errors could be corrected. The paper's processing steps were these. TCR identification, UMI-based error correction and CDR3 extraction were all carried out with Decombinator tools. TCRs above a frequency of 2 per 1,000, corresponding to the top 1% of the tumor frequency distribution, were defined as expanded. Expanded tumor TCRs were classed as regional if statistically deemed absent (corrected P<0.05) from at least one tumor region, otherwise ubiquitous. Rényi diversity was computed with the R vegan package after subsampling each repertoire 100 times to 5,000 TCRs. CDR3 similarity networks were constructed using string-kernel similarity of amino acid triplets, with links drawn between CDR3s whose pairwise similarity was above 0.82. TCRdb passed the public sequencing reads through fastp at Q25 and MiXCR, retaining productive beta sequences. For every CDR3 protein sequence, its rows merge into one entry that carries the most common genes and DNA. TCRdb, not the authors, supplied the V and J calls. Recorded for this sample are 10,000 to 14,000 distinct CDR3 sequences; 9.5% to 13% of them occurred a single time. About an eighth of the sample rests with the top ten.

Points on this clonotype: Its cognate antigen has yet to be identified. Base qualities are missing; no much larger clone stands one base away.

The CDR3 contains 15 residues, cysteine and phenylalanine counted. Only the CDR3 part of the read is kept: 45 bases, read in frame from the first base. As encoded in the germline V gene, CDR1 is SGHRS while CDR2 is YFSETQ. The germline ends are 17 bases apart after V is trimmed by 5 bases and J by 6 bases. The intended sense of this specimen's time point label: sample taken at primary tumor resection. Donors were about 70 patients with early-stage, untreated non-small cell lung cancer from the lung TRACERx cohort. Without any cell sorting, TCR sequencing was performed on whole RNA extracted either from tumor and nontumor lung tissue or from cryopreserved PBMC samples. Patients were selected for TCR sequencing only if sufficient RNA was available from at least two tumor regions. Tumor and adjacent nontumor lung specimens were reviewed by a lung pathologist before selection.

The input for sequencing was lung tumor tissue, taken at surgery. The receptor was derived from a female donor with early-stage non-small cell lung cancer. The rearrangement joined TRBV5-1 to TRBJ2-2; the best D guess is TRBD1, with 6 bases matching. Here is the DNA: TGCGCCAGCAGTCCCGACAGGAACACTCCCGGGGAGCTGTTTTTT. Translated, it gives CASSPDRNTPGELFF.